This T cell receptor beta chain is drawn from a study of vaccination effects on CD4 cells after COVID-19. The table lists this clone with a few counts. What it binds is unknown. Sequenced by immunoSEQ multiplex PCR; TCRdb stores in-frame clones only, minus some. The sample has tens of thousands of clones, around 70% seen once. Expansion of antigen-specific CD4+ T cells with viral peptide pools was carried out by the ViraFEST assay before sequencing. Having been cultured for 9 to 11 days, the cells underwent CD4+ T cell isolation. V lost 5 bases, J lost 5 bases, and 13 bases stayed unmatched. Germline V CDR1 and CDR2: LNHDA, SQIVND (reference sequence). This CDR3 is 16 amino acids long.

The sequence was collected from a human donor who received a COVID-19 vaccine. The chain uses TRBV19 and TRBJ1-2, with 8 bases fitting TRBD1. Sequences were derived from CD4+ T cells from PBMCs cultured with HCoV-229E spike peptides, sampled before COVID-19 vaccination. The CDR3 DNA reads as TGTGCCAGTAGTCCGAAGACAGGGGTTATTGAGTATGGCTACACCTTC. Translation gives CASSPKTGVIEYGYTF.